What follows describes a single TCR beta chain. The data originate from a study of monozygotic twins with inflammatory bowel disease. Using the 5' RACE reads, TCRdb records one entry per CDR3 protein without DNA. The sample has under 130,000 distinct CDR3 sequences. Sequenced input: blood. The sequence derives from a human donor with ulcerative colitis or Crohn's disease, or a healthy co-twin of an affected twin (not recorded which).

The CDR3 loop reads CASSLASYIGGNNEQFF. V gene TRBV5-1 combines with J gene TRBJ2-1; TCRdb names TRBD2, which stays unverified in the absence of DNA. The CDR3 has 17 amino acids. Looked up from germline, CDR1 is SGHRS and CDR2 is YFSETQ.